This T cell receptor (beta chain) is drawn from a study of cytomegalovirus exposure and HLA in healthy donors. Unmatched junction bases numbered 5, after V lost 4 bases and J lost 4 bases. There are 16 residues in the CDR3. Germline values: CDR1 SGHRS, CDR2 YFSETQ. PCR was performed using 60 Vbeta and 13 Jbeta primers. TCRdb's copy holds only in-frame clones and misses some; the assay was immunoSEQ multiplex PCR. The sample holds approximately 150,000 clones, about 85% seen once. The chain combines TRBV5-1 with TRBJ2-2; 12 bases match TRBD2. This receptor was identified in a young man in good health and CMV-seropositive. The sequenced material came from PBMCs. The CDR3, as DNA: TGCGCCAGCAGCAAAGGACTAGCGGGACGCACCGGGGAGCTGTTTTTT. Amino acid sequence: CASSKGLAGRTGELFF. The complete variable domain, with remaining parts taken from reference TRBV5-1 and TRBJ2-2, reads KAGVTQTPRYLIKTRGQQVTLSCSPISGHRSVSWYQQTPGQGLQFLFEYFSETQRNKGNFPGRFSGRQFSNSRSEMNVSTLELGDSALYLCASSKGLAGRTGELFFGEGSRLTVL.